This TCR beta chain is from a study of brain T cells in children with intractable seizures. Trimming removed 1 base from V and 7 bases from J, with 10 bases in between. The germline V gene encodes CDR1 SGHDN and CDR2 FVKESK. This CDR3 comprises 13 residues. Libraries were prepared by immunoSEQ multiplex PCR; TCRdb keeps only in-frame clonotypes and omits some of them. The sample has about 320,000 clones, over 90% seen once. The time point denotes: blood from clinic visit 5 months post-surgery; TSC patient then seizure free. The sequenced cases were selected for having the highest brain T cell transcript signatures. Study observations and caveats: Pre-surgery blood may have been undersampled, hiding some clones.

Details on this clone: The antigen is not known.

The receptor was derived from a boy less than two years old with tuberous sclerosis and intractable seizures. The specimen comprised peripheral blood, sampled approximately 5 months after surgery. The chain links TRBV14 to TRBJ1-2; TRBD1 is a possible D gene (6 bases). CDR3 protein: CASSQGYRVGYTF. The CDR3 region has the DNA TGTGCCAGCAGCCAAGGATACAGGGTTGGCTACACCTTC.